This note documents a single T cell receptor (beta chain) sequence. What it recognizes is unknown. In germline, CDR1 is MNHEY, CDR2 SMNVEV (reference sequence). The V end was cut by 5 bases, the J end by 2 bases, with 15 bases between. There are 15 residues in the CDR3. These data belong to a study of shared clonotypes between healthy human individuals. Study outcomes and limitations: Estimated richness was generally greater in naive than memory subsets. Of the naive CD4 clonotypes, around 5.2% were shared across a few donors.

The assay was immunoSEQ multiplex PCR, and TCRdb's table has in-frame clones only and misses some. The sample carries approximately 2.5 million clones, under 95% recorded once. The chain has TRBV27 and TRBJ1-2; D remains unclear. The sample taken for sequencing was naive CD4+ T cells from PBMCs. Indicated subset: CD45RA+ positively selected. This TCR derives from a man between 18 and 29 years old in good health. Some clones in this sample may be carry-over from other donors' samples. CDR3 sequence: CASSIDPMGNYGYTF. In DNA form, the CDR3 reads TGTGCCAGCAGTATCGACCCGATGGGGAACTATGGCTACACCTTC.